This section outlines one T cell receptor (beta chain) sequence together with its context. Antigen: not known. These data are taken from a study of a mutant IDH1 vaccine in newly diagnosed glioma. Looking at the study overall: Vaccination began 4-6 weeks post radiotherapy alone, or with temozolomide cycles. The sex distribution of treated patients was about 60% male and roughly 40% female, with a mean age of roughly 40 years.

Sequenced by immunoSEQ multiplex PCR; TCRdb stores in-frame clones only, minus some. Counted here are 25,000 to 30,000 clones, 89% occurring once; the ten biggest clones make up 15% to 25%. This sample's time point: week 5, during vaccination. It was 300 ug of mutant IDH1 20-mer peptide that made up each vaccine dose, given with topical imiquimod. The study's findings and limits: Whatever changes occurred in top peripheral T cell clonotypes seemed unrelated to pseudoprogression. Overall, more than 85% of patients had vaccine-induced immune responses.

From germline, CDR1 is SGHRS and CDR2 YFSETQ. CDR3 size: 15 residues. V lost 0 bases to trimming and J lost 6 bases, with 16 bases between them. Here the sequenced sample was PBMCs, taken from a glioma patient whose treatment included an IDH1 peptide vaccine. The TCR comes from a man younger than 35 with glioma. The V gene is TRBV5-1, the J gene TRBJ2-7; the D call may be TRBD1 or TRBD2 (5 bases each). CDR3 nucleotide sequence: TGCGCCAGCAGCTTGGGATCAGGGACCCGAGGCGAGCAGTACTTC. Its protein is CASSLGSGTRGEQYF.